This entry lists 6 T cell receptor beta chains sequenced from one sample in a study of T cell responses to AZD1222 COVID-19 vaccine. Profiled with immunoSEQ multiplex PCR; TCRdb holds only in-frame clones, not every one. Here the sample spans about 150,000 clones, about 90% being singletons. Sequencing used peripheral blood, obtained 28 days after the second AZD1222 dose. The receptors come from an adult who received the AZD1222 COVID-19 vaccine.

The chain carries TRBV7-2 and TRBJ1-2; TRBD1 is a possible D gene (5 bases). The germline V gene encodes CDR1 SGHTA and CDR2 FQGNSA. V dropped 3 bases and J dropped 6 bases, with 14 bases sitting between them. The CDR3 spans 14 residues. The CDR3 loop reads CASSFPRQSDGYTF. In DNA form, the CDR3 reads TGTGCCAGCAGCTTCCCCCGACAGTCGGATGGCTACACCTTC.

The chain recombines TRBV15 with TRBJ2-1; a weak D match, TRBD2 (6 bases). There are 15 residues in the CDR3. Trimming took 1 base from V and 7 from J, leaving 14 bases between them. CDR1 LNHNV and CDR2 YYDKDF come from the germline V gene (reference sequence). CDR3 DNA: TGTGCCACCAGCAGAGGACACGGTGGGGGGAATGAGCAGTTCTTC. Protein product: CATSRGHGGGNEQFF.

V is TRBV5-1 and J is TRBJ1-2; a possible D gene is TRBD1 (6 bases). Germline V CDR1 and CDR2: SGHRS, YFSETQ. The CDR3 totals 16 residues. The V end lost 1 base, the J end lost 2 bases, and 15 bases lay between the germline ends. CDR3 sequence reads: CASSLSAGASNYGYTF. For the CDR3, the DNA is TGCGCCAGCAGCTTGTCCGCAGGGGCCTCAAACTATGGCTACACCTTC.

This clone has only a few counts. The rearrangement uses TRBV5-1 and TRBJ2-1, with TRBD2 matching 11 bases. This CDR3 contains 15 residues. The trim removed 1 base at V and 10 bases at J, leaving 7 bases unmatched. The germline V gene has CDR1 SGHRS and CDR2 YFSETQ. CDR3 sequence: CASSLLAGGPGEQFF. The CDR3 DNA reads as TGCGCCAGCAGCTTGTTAGCGGGAGGGCCCGGGGAGCAGTTCTTC.

This rearrangement joins TRBV6-1 to TRBJ1-2; tentatively, D is TRBD1 (5 bases). CDR1 and CDR2 (germline): MNHNS, SASEGT. This CDR3 comprises 13 residues. V lost 3 bases, J lost 8 bases, and 13 bases lay in between. The CDR3 here is CASSDSGGRGYTF. The CDR3 DNA reads TGTGCCAGCAGTGATAGTGGGGGTCGCGGCTACACCTTC.

This rearrangement joins TRBV3-1 (or the pseudogene TRBV3-2) to TRBJ2-1; D is unclear. This CDR3 is 11 amino acids long. V was cut by 4 bases and J by 5 bases, with 3 bases left in between. Germline-derived CDR1 and CDR2 are LGHDT and YNNKEL (reference sequence). DNA of the CDR3: TGTGCCAGCAGCCTGGACAATGAGCAGTTCTTC. Residues: CASSLDNEQFF.